The entry below describes one T cell receptor (beta chain). No antigen is known for it. These data originate in a study of cytomegalovirus exposure and HLA in healthy donors. Across the study: Under 85% of some 390 genotyped donors fell in the Caucasian-associated ancestry cluster. Study-level points and caveats: Presence/absence analyses treated sequencing depth as roughly uniform across donors. The authors later linked a missense DCLRE1C variant to TCR beta V- and J-gene trimming.

Between the trimmed V and J ends, which lost 7 bases and 5 bases, there was a span of 5 bases. Per the germline V gene, CDR1 is MGHDK and CDR2 is SYGVNS. CDR3 length: 11 residues. The PCR contained 60 Vbeta and 13 Jbeta primers. Using immunoSEQ multiplex PCR, the repertoire was profiled, and TCRdb retains in-frame clones only, with some absent. The sample has 180,000 or so clones, roughly 70% seen once. V usage is TRBV25-1 and J usage is TRBJ2-2; possible D gene TRBD1, 5 bases. Sequencing was carried out using PBMCs. The sequence derives from a male donor in good health and CMV-seronegative. CDR3 region: CASKGTGELFF. The CDR3 nucleotides read TGTGCCAGCAAGGGGACCGGGGAGCTGTTTTTT.